This T cell receptor beta chain was recovered during a study of cytomegalovirus exposure and HLA in healthy donors (dated by TCRdb to the late 2010s). About the study as a whole: According to an earlier analysis of 550 to 750 of the donors, roughly 180 million T cells yielded over 90 million unique TCR beta sequences and 276 Gb of sequence data. HLA typing covered class I and class II loci at four-digit resolution. Typing coverage varied by locus: roughly 620-640 donors for A, B, C, DRB1 and DQB1; roughly 520 for DQA1; about 600 for DPA1; 450 to 480 for DPB1. Of the roughly 400 genotyped donors, about 80% fell in the genetic ancestry cluster associated with self-reported Caucasian donors. Using immunosequencing, the study profiled T cell repertoires from about 610 subjects and related those repertoires to cytomegalovirus serostatus. Approximately 300 gigabases of sequencing data and roughly 81 million unique TCR sequences made up an early release that covered nearly 650 HLA-typed donors. Genome-wide SNP genotypes for about three fifths of the 666 donors were used in a later genetic analysis, which treated that subset as a discovery cohort. Every discovery cohort repertoire had been produced on one sequencing platform. An earlier analysis of some 600 of the donors applied high-throughput TCR beta sequencing to assess whether each TCR beta V gene segment acted as functional or pseudogenic. Rather than drawing on any new phenotypic data, the later analysis identified candidate immune exposures from TCR beta sequences and the way those sequences occurred across donors. In a later analysis, previously published TCR beta repertoires from about 670 donors were re-analyzed and high-resolution HLA genotyping was added so that TCR occurrence patterns could be studied. A separate validation cohort of roughly 130 different subjects was used in addition to the 666-subject first cohort. On average, around 200,000 unique TCR beta nucleotide sequences were sequenced per donor among about 400 genotyped donors of the cohort, with around 19% of those sequences being non-productive. A few DR-DQ haplotypes were handled as single units for association and clustering because linkage in the cohort was strong. The study was designed to test whether signatures of past pathogen exposure could be identified by cataloging public T cell receptors. Donor age, sex, ethnicity and CMV serostatus were compiled together with the repertoire data. To predict cytomegalovirus infection status, the study combined high-throughput TCR immunosequencing, statistical association of individual TCRs with disease status, and machine learning. Summary of the overall study and its limitations: For the cohort, immune exposure information was limited to CMV serostatus. HLA typing was unavailable for some donors at each locus, so association tests used only the typed subset. Three of the identified cytomegalovirus-associated TCR beta chains were confirmed in vitro to be specific for cytomegalovirus antigens. A later analysis found that most CMV-associated TCR beta chains appeared HLA-restricted, with HLA associations seemingly driven largely by CMV exposure. Correlated functional status among segregating V segments might reflect linkage disequilibrium, but an unknown experimental factor could not be ruled out. An association between a missense DCLRE1C variant and V-gene and J-gene trimming of TCR beta chains was found in a later genetic analysis and replicated in an independent cohort. A total of fewer than 200 TCR beta chains were listed by the study as associated with cytomegalovirus. When HLA alleles, especially DR and DQ, strongly co-occurred, attributing TCR associations to individual alleles was difficult. A cluster of highly shared sequence variants was judged likely to be a technical artifact of the sequencing pipeline. Because counts were too low, around 17 rarely observed V segments, including chromosome 9 orphons, were left out of the earlier analysis of 500 to 650 of the donors. This cohort had only TCR beta chains sequenced, and the lack of alpha or paired-chain data limited which features could be detected. In a later analysis, about 17,000 TCR beta sequences were associated with specific HLA alleles at a false discovery rate of 0.05. A further reported finding was that TCR beta sequences accurately predicted the HLA-A and HLA-B alleles for most subjects in the first cohort. According to a later analysis, parvovirus B19, influenza, CMV and Epstein-Barr virus appeared linked to several top co-occurrence clusters. A later analysis found that TCR association rates varied across HLA loci, with DRB1 alleles showing the most associated TCRs and HLA-C alleles the fewest. An earlier analysis of some 560 of the donors showed that most TCR beta V segments appeared in productive rearrangements either about 87% or about 30% of the time, which broadly matched IMGT annotations. The authors suggested that the approach could potentially be generalized to other disease states and immunological phenotypes. Compared with the approximately 720-donor mean, donors in an Asian-associated ancestry cluster had fewer N-insertions in productive TCRs, according to a later genetic analysis. While some public TCRs were present in many individuals, most TCR sequences turned up only very rarely across donors. Presence/absence analyses assumed roughly uniform sequencing depth across donors, an assumption that may not hold. The classifier was reported to diagnose cytomegalovirus status with high specificity and sensitivity in both the original and validation cohorts. The 87-base-pair reads could not distinguish some IMGT-functional V segments, including TRBV6-2 and TRBV6-3, so those segments were excluded. In a later analysis, HLA-associated TCR beta chains showed more clonal expansion and lower generation probabilities than non-associated chains that were equally common.

Including cysteine and phenylalanine, the CDR3 has 17 amino acids. Kept here is only the CDR3 DNA, which spans 51 bases and is read in frame from base 1. V is shortened by 0 bases, J by 2 bases, and the region joining them spans 15 bases. Taken from the germline V gene, the CDR1 and CDR2 loops are MNHNS and SASEGT. Worth noting for this clone: Its target antigen remains unknown. Base qualities were left out, and no much larger clone turns up one base away.

In total, more than 500 healthy bone marrow donors made up the cohort. At the time of sampling, every cohort member was nominally healthy, though immune exposures that went unrecorded were likely present. The donor tested CMV seronegative, placing the donor among the 300 to 450 seronegative members of the cohort. Each donor provided a peripheral blood sample, and peripheral blood mononuclear cells were used for TCR beta sequencing. Genomic DNA was extracted from the blood cell samples with the Qiagen DNeasy Blood Extraction Kit. Libraries were built with the immunoSEQ multiplex PCR assay. For the multiplex PCR, a mixture combining 60 forward primers for TCR Vbeta segments and 13 reverse primers for TCR Jbeta segments was used. The CDR3 region of rearranged TCR beta genes was amplified from genomic DNA with a multiplex PCR assay. The amplified TCR beta libraries were sequenced on the Illumina HiSeq System as 87-base-pair reads. The original pipeline was this. In a later analysis, 70 million to 95 million unique TCR beta chains were counted across the roughly 670 repertoires, and approximately 9.9 million of these chains were shared by at least two donors. A nearest-neighbor algorithm error-corrected the raw reads and collapsed the reads into unique sequences, merging closely related sequences to remove PCR and sequencing errors. Alignment of CDR3 sequences to IMGT reference sequences was used to assign V, D and J gene segments. For a sequence to be retained, at least a six-nucleotide match to both a V gene segment and a J gene segment was required. Rearrangements were classified as productive when the CDR3 lacked stop codons and remained in frame with V and J, and all other rearrangements were classified as non-productive. CDR3 was defined by IMGT convention, running from the second conserved V-encoded cysteine to the conserved J-encoded phenylalanine. Sequences without an unambiguous match to a single V gene segment were excluded from the earlier analysis of approximately 600 of the donors. In an earlier analysis of 450 to 750 of the donors, a V segment was called functional when productive rearrangements were above 56.7%, and segregating when the standard deviation between donors exceeded 5%. A statistical classification framework was built to diagnose cytomegalovirus status from the catalog of TCR beta chain sequences. In a later analysis, V and J genes were assigned by comparing TCR nucleotide sequences against IMGT/GENE-DB human TR gene sequences. The TCRdist pipeline was used in a later analysis to assign CDR3 sequences and most-parsimonious VDJ recombination scenarios. In a later analysis, each TCR beta chain was defined by its CDR3 amino acid sequence together with its V-gene family, and reads lacking a unique V-gene family were excluded. In a later analysis, a few hundred highly shared, low-generation-probability nucleotide sequences were removed to address suspected cross-contamination and a sequencing artifact. For each public chain, a later analysis derived a clonal expansion index from normalized ranks of inferred template counts within each repertoire. Generation probabilities in a later analysis came from a VDJ recombination model fitted to out-of-frame rearrangements, and those results were checked against IGoR. In a later analysis, hypergeometric tests were used to score TCR-TCR, TCR-HLA and TCR-CMV co-occurrence, with a repertoire-size bias correction applied to TCR pairs. False discovery rates were estimated in a later analysis by permuting HLA or CMV assignments 20 times. In a later analysis, co-occurring TCRs were grouped using DBSCAN, and TCRdist sequence similarity was added for clustering within HLA-allele-positive subsets. Repertoires with fewer than 30,000 or more than 120,000 public chains were left out of co-occurrence clustering, as were about 5 repertoires with anomalous nucleotide sharing. As stored in TCRdb, this immuneACCESS dataset retains in-frame rearrangements with V and J assigned. A fraction of the clones does not appear; measured against another copy, unresolved V genes explain less than half of the discrepancy, and the remainder lacks a known reason. That table furnishes V, J and clone size, whereas the DNA furnished D and trimming. The sample records some 240,000 clones, 92% of which are singletons. The top ten clones comprise about 1.5% of the sample.

The sequenced material came from PBMCs. In this chain, TRBV6-1 is recombined with TRBJ2-3; TRBD2 is possibly the D segment (6 matching bases). The sequence came from a girl aged 2 to 9 in good health and CMV-seronegative. The CDR3 here reads CASSEAVGSGSTDTQYF. The bases read TGTGCCAGCAGTGAAGCCGTGGGTAGCGGATCCACAGATACGCAGTATTTT.